Listed here are 10 T cell receptor beta chains from one sample, sequenced in a study of early T cells in non-severe SARS-CoV-2 infection. TCRdb re-derived calls from the 5' RACE reads in MiXCR, one entry per CDR3 protein. Seen here are approximately 73,000 distinct CDR3 sequences, roughly 13% observed once, and the top ten hold around 1.2%. Sequencing input: whole blood. The receptors were sampled from an adult who was a healthcare worker with PCR-confirmed SARS-CoV-2 infection or an uninfected control (not recorded which).

The rearrangement joins TRBV20-1 to TRBJ1-6; D perhaps matches TRBD1 (5 bases). The V gene's germline CDR1 is DFQATT and CDR2 SNEGSKA (reference sequence). V dropped 6 bases and J dropped 7 bases, with 19 bases sitting between them. The CDR3 totals 15 residues. CDR3 sequence: CSAGGGSTPNSPLHF. CDR3 DNA: TGCAGTGCCGGGGGAGGATCGACTCCCAATTCACCCCTCCACTTT.

This clonotype was found once. The chain links TRBV6-6 to TRBJ2-3; 11 bases match TRBD2. From germline, CDR1 is MNHNY and CDR2 SVGAGI (reference sequence). The CDR3 consists of 15 residues. The J segment lost 3 bases and the V segment lost 4 bases, leaving 3 bases of the junction unmatched. CDR3 protein: CASSSWTSGTDTQYF. In nucleotides, the CDR3 is TGTGCCAGCAGTTCATGGACTAGCGGGACAGATACGCAGTATTTT.

With regard to this clonotype: One end of the junction is discordant with germline, which a read error may explain. The V call is TRBV29-1, the J call TRBJ2-3; weak D call: TRBD2 (5 bases). Germline V gene lookup returns CDR1 SQVTM and CDR2 ANQGSEA. The CDR3 runs 13 residues. CDR3 region: CGVTGRAADTQYF. As DNA, the CDR3 is TGCGGCGTCACGGGCCGAGCGGCAGATACGCAGTATTTT.

As for this clonotype: A clone one base away is much larger, so this may be a read error. The V call is TRBV19, the J call TRBJ1-4; D not certain. CDR1 is LNHDA, CDR2 SQIVND, per germline (reference sequence). This CDR3 has 16 residues. Written as DNA, the CDR3 is TGTGCCAGTAGTATAACTTACGCGGGTGCTAATGGAAAACTGTTTTTT. Translating it yields CASSITYAGANGKLFF.

The rearrangement links TRBV27 to TRBJ2-7; the D is unclear. The V gene's germline CDR1 is MNHEY and CDR2 SMNVEV (reference sequence). This CDR3 is built from 12 residues. Trimming took 3 bases from V and 3 from J, leaving 6 bases between them. CDR3 DNA sequence: TGTGCCAGCAGTTTGTCCCTCTACGAGCAGTACTTC. Amino acids: CASSLSLYEQYF.

V gene TRBV4-3 combines with J gene TRBJ1-6, with D hard to call. This CDR3 is 15 amino acids long. In germline, CDR1 is LGHNA, CDR2 YSLEER. Trimming removed 4 bases from V and 7 bases from J, with 14 bases in between. The CDR3 loop reads CASSPCEEGNSPLHF. The DNA of the CDR3 is TGCGCCAGCAGCCCTTGTGAAGAGGGAAATTCACCCCTCCACTTT.

This clonotype was seen at least ten times. The chain employs TRBV20-1 and TRBJ2-7; TRBD2 matches 13 bases. This CDR3 region has 15 residues. The V gene end was trimmed by 5 bases and the J gene end by 3 bases; junction bases not matched to a gene: 7. In germline, CDR1 is DFQATT, CDR2 SNEGSKA (reference sequence). CDR3 nucleotide sequence: TGCAGTGCTGCCGGGACTAGCGGGGACATCTACGAGCAGTACTTC. Translated, it gives CSAAGTSGDIYEQYF.

This clonotype was seen only a few times. The chain uses TRBV7-9 and TRBJ1-2; D gene ambiguous. CDR1 is SEHNR and CDR2 is FQNEAQ in the germline V gene (reference sequence). The V and J ends lost 1 base and 3 bases respectively, with 9 bases between them. CDR3 length equals 14 residues. The CDR3 protein is CASSLGSGYYGYTF. DNA for the CDR3: TGTGCCAGCAGCTTAGGATCTGGGTACTATGGCTACACCTTC.

A few counts support this clonotype. The J gene is TRBJ1-5, the V gene TRBV4-1; perhaps TRBD1 as D (6 bases). CDR1 is MGHRA, CDR2 YSYEKL, per germline. This CDR3 comprises 18 residues. V gave up 0 bases and J gave up 4 bases, with 19 bases separating them. CDR3 nucleotide sequence: TGCGCCAGCAGCCAAGATCTATTTTTGGGGCAGGGGAATCAGCCCCAGCATTTT. Translation gives CASSQDLFLGQGNQPQHF.

This chain links TRBV6-6 with TRBJ2-5, with D unresolved. The CDR3 runs to 13 residues. Germline-derived CDR1 and CDR2 are MNHNY and SVGAGI (reference sequence). V was cut by 6 bases and J by 1 base, with 9 bases left in between. In DNA form, the CDR3 reads TGTGCCAGCAGCTCTGAACCCCAAGAGACCCAGTACTTC. Its protein is CASSSEPQETQYF.